The 30 T cell receptor beta chains below were found in one sample sequenced in a study of blood T cell repertoires in COVID-19. Generated by immunoSEQ multiplex PCR, the TCRdb table keeps only in-frame clones and is missing some. The repertoire includes roughly 180,000 clones, around 85% of them detected once, and roughly 8.2% sits in the top ten. Sequences were obtained from peripheral blood. The receptors shown here come from a woman aged 55-75 years with acute or convalescent COVID-19.

This clone was recorded once. The rearrangement joins TRBV13 to TRBJ1-1, with D perhaps TRBD1 (6 bases). The CDR3 spans 14 residues. Germline V CDR1 and CDR2: PRHDT, FYEKMQ (reference sequence). The V end lost 8 bases, the J end lost 0 bases, and 13 bases lay between the germline ends. In nucleotides, the CDR3 is TGTGCCAGCCGCTACGGACAGTTGAACACTGAAGCTTTCTTT. It codes for CASRYGQLNTEAFF.

This clone was recorded only once. The genes are TRBV18 and TRBJ2-3; 7 bases are shared with TRBD2. The CDR3 sequence is 15 residues long. With V trimmed by 3 bases and J by 3 bases, 6 bases remained unmatched. CDR1 KGHSH and CDR2 LQKENI come from the germline V gene. The CDR3 DNA reads as TGTGCCAGCTCACCCGGGCAGGGAGGGACAGATACGCAGTATTTT. It specifies CASSPGQGGTDTQYF.

The chain links TRBV11-3 to TRBJ2-3; 10 bases line up with TRBD2. The CDR3 is 18 amino acids. Germline CDR1 SGHNT, CDR2 YENEEA. V lost 4 bases and J lost 4; bases outside the gene matches: 14. The CDR3 DNA reads TGTGCCAGCAGCTGGGGGCTAGCGGGAGCAGGGAGGGCAGATACGCAGTATTTT. As protein: CASSWGLAGAGRADTQYF.

This chain joins TRBV24-1 and TRBJ1-1, with D uncertain. Germline V gives CDR1 KGHDR, CDR2 SFDVKD. This CDR3 is built from 13 residues. The V end was cut by 9 bases, the J end by 3 bases, with 13 bases between. In DNA form, the CDR3 reads TGTGCCACCCAGGCCCCCGGGGACACTGAAGCTTTCTTT. Residues: CATQAPGDTEAFF.

This clone was counted once. The CDR3 nucleotides are TGTGCCAGTAGTCGGGAGGGAAGCAATCAGCCCCAGCATTTT. This encodes CASSREGSNQPQHF. This chain links TRBV19 with TRBJ1-5, with D uncertain. Germline CDR1 reads LNHDA; CDR2 reads SQIVND (reference sequence). The CDR3 covers 14 residues. V lost 5 bases to trimming and J lost 1 base, with 9 bases between them.

V and J are TRBV28 and TRBJ2-2; TRBD2 matches 7 bases. CDR1 MDHEN and CDR2 SYDVKM come from the germline V gene. The CDR3 sequence is 13 residues long. V was pared by 7 bases and J by 5 bases, with 4 bases of the junction left unmatched. The CDR3 DNA follows: TGTGCCAGCATGGCGGGGGTAACCGGGGAGCTGTTTTTT. This translates into CASMAGVTGELFF.

This clone was seen a handful of times. This rearrangement joins TRBV11-3 to TRBJ2-3; 9 bases are a match to TRBD1. Trimming removed 6 bases from V and 3 bases from J; junction bases left unmatched: 13. This CDR3 is built from 17 residues. The germline CDR1 and CDR2 sequences are SGHNT and YENEEA. The CDR3 reads CASRLSSGTGRTDTQYF. The CDR3 nucleotides read TGTGCCAGCAGACTATCATCCGGGACAGGGAGGACAGATACGCAGTATTTT.

This clone was picked up one time. The J gene is TRBJ2-1, the V gene TRBV28, with D perhaps TRBD1 (5 bases). Germline assignment: CDR1 MDHEN and CDR2 SYDVKM. There are 14 residues in the CDR3. V gave up 3 bases and J gave up 6 bases, with 12 bases separating them. The CDR3 coding sequence is TGTGCCAGCAGTTTTAGGGGTGAGCGCAATGAGCAGTTCTTC. Its protein product is CASSFRGERNEQFF.

V gene TRBV5-1 combines with J gene TRBJ1-4; weak D call: TRBD1 (5 bases). V shed 0 bases and J shed 3 bases, with 9 bases lying between them. The germline CDR1 and CDR2 sequences are SGHRS and YFSETQ. The CDR3 spans 15 residues. CDR3 DNA sequence: TGCGCCAGCAGCTTGGAGGGAGGGGCTAATGAAAAACTGTTTTTT. Translation: CASSLEGGANEKLFF.

The genes are TRBV3-1 (or the pseudogene TRBV3-2) and TRBJ1-5, with a tentative D call TRBD1 (6 bases). V lost 4 bases and J 3 bases, leaving 10 bases between the germline ends. This CDR3 region has 14 residues. Germline V gene sequence: CDR1 LGHDT, CDR2 YNNKEL (reference sequence). The CDR3, as DNA: TGTGCCAGCAGCCTGTGGGGGCCCAATCAGCCCCAGCATTTT. Translated: CASSLWGPNQPQHF.

This chain joins TRBV18 and TRBJ1-2, with D possibly TRBD1 on 5 matching bases. CDR1 and CDR2 from the germline V gene are KGHSH and LQKENI. The CDR3 has 16 amino acids. Trimming stripped 3 bases from V and 1 base from J, with 15 bases between. CDR3 sequence: CASSPLGGAGNYGYTF. The CDR3 region has the DNA TGTGCCAGCTCACCCTTGGGAGGGGCTGGTAACTATGGCTACACCTTC.

CDR3 protein: CASSKPGQGPEAFF. The CDR3 bases are TGTGCCAGTAGCAAACCGGGACAGGGTCCTGAAGCTTTCTTT. The chain combines TRBV19 with TRBJ1-1; 9 nucleotides line up with TRBD1. CDR3 length: 14 amino acids. Germline V gene data show CDR1 as LNHDA and CDR2 as SQIVND (reference sequence). With V trimmed by 6 bases and J by 6 bases, 8 bases remained unmatched.

The V call is TRBV6-1, the J call TRBJ1-1; no firm D call. Trimming left V 3 bases short and J 8 bases short, with 10 bases between. This CDR3 is built from 12 residues. CDR1 and CDR2 (germline): MNHNS, SASEGT. CDR3 DNA: TGTGCCAGCAGTGAGCAGTTACCAGAAGCTTTCTTT. Its translation: CASSEQLPEAFF.

As regards this clone: The junction departs from germline at one end; a sequencing error may be responsible. This chain joins TRBV7-7 and TRBJ2-1, with D unresolved. The CDR3 is 13 amino acids. The germline V gene has CDR1 SSHAT and CDR2 FNYEAQ (reference sequence). The CDR3 loop reads CASSLTTYNEQFF. The CDR3 DNA reads as TGTGCTAGCAGCTTAACTACCTACAATGAGCAGTTCTTC.

This chain joins TRBV5-4 and TRBJ2-7; 7 bases align to TRBD2. V trimming: 0 bases; J trimming: 2 bases; junction bases outside the gene matches: 5. The CDR3 is 15 residues long. From germline, CDR1 is SGHNT and CDR2 YYREEE (reference sequence). CDR3 sequence (DNA): TGTGCCAGCAGCTTGGGAGCGGGGACCACCTACGAGCAGTACTTC. Its protein is CASSLGAGTTYEQYF.

This rearrangement joins TRBV12-3 or TRBV12-4 to TRBJ1-2; 9 bases agree with TRBD1. The CDR3 covers 11 residues. V lost 7 bases and J lost 12; bases outside the gene matches: 6. Here the CDR3 DNA reads TGTGCCAGCACTCTTACAGGGGGCCACACCTTC. Amino acids: CASTLTGGHTF.

J is TRBJ2-2 and V is TRBV19; D is perhaps TRBD1 (6 bases). CDR3 length: 17 amino acids. The V and J ends lost 4 bases and 3 bases respectively, with 18 bases between them. Germline V gene data show CDR1 as LNHDA and CDR2 as SQIVND (reference sequence). DNA for the CDR3: TGTGCCAGTAGTACCCCCCCGGGCAGGGGTGACACCGGGGAGCTGTTTTTT. Its protein is CASSTPPGRGDTGELFF.

This chain joins TRBV10-3 and TRBJ1-1; no firm D call. There are 14 residues in the CDR3. Between the trimmed V and J ends, which lost 0 bases and 1 base, there was a span of 6 bases. From germline, CDR1 is ENHRY and CDR2 SYGVKD. The CDR3 reads CAISESGGNTEAFF. The CDR3 DNA follows: TGTGCCATCAGTGAGTCGGGAGGGAACACTGAAGCTTTCTTT.

The chain combines TRBV19 with TRBJ1-5, with 7 bases fitting TRBD1. The CDR3 covers 15 residues. J lost 12 bases, V lost 0 bases, and 11 bases had no gene match. Germline-derived CDR1 and CDR2 are LNHDA and SQIVND (reference sequence). CDR3 in amino acids: CASSIEGGGRALQHF. CDR3 in DNA: TGTGCCAGTAGTATAGAAGGAGGGGGCAGGGCGCTCCAGCATTTT.

The rearrangement joins TRBV19 to TRBJ1-3; D not resolved. The CDR3 is 17 residues long. CDR1 and CDR2 from the germline V gene are LNHDA and SQIVND (reference sequence). The ends were cut back, 6 bases at V and 0 bases at J, with 18 bases in the middle. Written as DNA, the CDR3 is TGTGCCAGTAGCAATCCCTTCACAGCTAACTCTGGAAACACCATATATTTT. Translated, it gives CASSNPFTANSGNTIYF.

The chain is built from TRBV5-1 and TRBJ1-1; D is perhaps TRBD1 (5 bases). V shed 0 bases and J shed 1 base, with 10 bases lying between them. Germline V gene data show CDR1 as SGHRS and CDR2 as YFSETQ. The CDR3 totals 15 residues. The CDR3: CASSLDITGNTEAFF. In nucleotides, the CDR3 is TGCGCCAGCAGCTTGGATATAACAGGGAACACTGAAGCTTTCTTT.

The chain recombines TRBV5-1 with TRBJ2-2, with 7 bases aligning to TRBD2. This CDR3 is 16 amino acids long. V shed 0 bases, J shed 7 bases, and the junction held 9 bases outside the gene matches. Germline V gene lookup returns CDR1 SGHRS and CDR2 YFSETQ. The CDR3 DNA follows: TGCGCCAGCAGCTTGGCCCGAGCGGGACCAGGCGGGGAGCTGTTTTTT. Encoded protein: CASSLARAGPGGELFF.

This chain joins TRBV3-1 (or the pseudogene TRBV3-2) and TRBJ1-1, with no clear D. Germline V lookup: CDR1 LGHDT, CDR2 YNNKEL (reference sequence). CDR3 length: 13 residues. V lost 5 bases, J lost 3 bases, and 10 bases lay in between. The CDR3 DNA sequence: TGTGCCAGCAGCAAGACGAGGGACACTGAAGCTTTCTTT. This encodes CASSKTRDTEAFF.

The V call is TRBV7-9, the J call TRBJ1-2, with TRBD1 matching over 9 bases. V shed 1 base, J shed 8 bases, and the junction held 8 bases outside the gene matches. Germline V CDR1 and CDR2: SEHNR, FQNEAQ (reference sequence). This CDR3 contains 15 residues. CDR3 in DNA: TGTGCCAGCAGCTTAGGTACCGGGACAGGGCTAGGCTACACCTTC. This encodes CASSLGTGTGLGYTF.

The rearrangement uses TRBV2 and TRBJ2-1; TRBD2 matches 7 bases. V was clipped by 7 bases and J by 7 bases; unmatched bases: 10. Germline V lookup: CDR1 SNHLY, CDR2 FYNNEI. CDR3 length: 14 amino acids. The CDR3 DNA reads TGTGCCAGCAAGGGGAGGGTCCTACCTAATGAGCAGTTCTTC. Residues: CASKGRVLPNEQFF.

The chain has TRBV24-1 and TRBJ2-1; D gene uncertain. This CDR3 comprises 15 residues. V was clipped by 5 bases and J by 2 bases, with 12 bases between them. Germline assignment: CDR1 KGHDR and CDR2 SFDVKD. The CDR3 DNA follows: TGTGCCACCAGTGCATACTCTTCGACCTACAATGAGCAGTTCTTC. It yields the protein CATSAYSSTYNEQFF.

The chain is built from TRBV11-3 and TRBJ2-2, with D possibly TRBD2 on 6 matching bases. Looked up from germline, CDR1 is SGHNT and CDR2 is YENEEA. The CDR3 sequence is 18 residues long. V was pared by 1 base and J by 7 bases, with 22 bases between. CDR3 protein: CASSLGRLDGTRGGELFF. The CDR3 DNA follows: TGTGCCAGCAGCTTAGGAAGACTAGATGGGACTCGCGGCGGGGAGCTGTTTTTT. The variable domain in full, with the rest retrieved from reference TRBV11-3 and TRBJ2-2, is EAGVVQSPRYKIIEKKQPVAFWCNPISGHNTLYWYLQNLGQGPELLIRYENEEAVDDSQLPKDRFSAERLKGVDSTLKIQPAELGDSAVYLCASSLGRLDGTRGGELFFGEGSRLTVL.

The V call is TRBV19, the J call TRBJ1-3; D remains unclear. The CDR3 contains 18 residues. Looked up from germline, CDR1 is LNHDA and CDR2 is SQIVND (reference sequence). Trimming removed 3 bases from V and 0 bases from J, with 18 bases in between. In DNA, the CDR3 is TGTGCCAGTAGTATGCTGGCAACCTTACGGAGCTCTGGAAACACCATATATTTT. Encoded protein: CASSMLATLRSSGNTIYF.

To note about this clone: Relative to the germline gene, one junction end is altered; a read error may explain this. The CDR3 nucleotides read TGTGCCAGCAGCCCCCAGGGGTATACTTCACCCCTCCACTTT. This translates into CASSPQGYTSPLHF. V is TRBV27 and J is TRBJ1-6, with D perhaps matching TRBD1 (6 bases). The CDR3 runs to 14 residues. Germline V gene lookup returns CDR1 MNHEY and CDR2 SMNVEV (reference sequence).

This chain's CDR3 is CSVDGGLGSPKKLFF. The CDR3 DNA follows: TGCAGCGTTGACGGGGGGCTGGGGTCCCCGAAAAAACTGTTTTTT. J is TRBJ1-4 and V is TRBV29-1; D might be TRBD1 (6 bases). V lost 3 bases, J lost 9 bases, and 20 bases lay in between. The CDR3 is made up of 15 amino acids. Germline CDR1 SQVTM, CDR2 ANQGSEA.